This TCR beta chain stems from a study of blood T cell repertoires in COVID-19. Study details: Whether acute or convalescent, the COVID-19 samples came from the United States, Italy and Spain. The analysed material was cDNA or gDNA that came from T cells, B-cell-depleted T cells, or PBMCs.

The ends were cut back, 0 bases at V and 1 base at J, with 7 bases in the middle. From germline, CDR1 is SGHVS and CDR2 FNYEAQ. This CDR3 region has 15 residues. Per the original data handling: From reference gene primer amplification, estimates of nucleated cell counts were derived. Only in-frame clones appear in the TCRdb table, and some are missing; sequencing was by immunoSEQ multiplex PCR. V, J and clone size derive from that table, while D and trimming were established from the DNA sequence. The data contain about 190,000 clones, under 80% of them singletons. The TCR comes from a woman aged 45-60 years with acute or convalescent COVID-19. J is TRBJ1-3 and V is TRBV7-6; D not certain. The sequenced material came from peripheral blood. Written as DNA, the CDR3 is TGTGCCAGCAGCTTAGCGGAGGGTTCTGGAAACACCATATATTTT. Translation: CASSLAEGSGNTIYF.